This T cell receptor (beta chain) was identified in a study of shared clonotypes between healthy human individuals. Sequencing used immunoSEQ multiplex PCR; TCRdb keeps in-frame clones, though not all of them. This sample carries millions of clones, 85% to 95% of them seen once, and the ten largest clones take 0.1% to 0.15%. The study drew its donors from healthy HIV-negative adults without recent acute infections or vaccinations. CDR3 size: 16 residues. Deletions cut 4 bases from V and 0 bases from J, with 16 bases between. CDR1 and CDR2 (germline): SGHVS, FQNEAQ. This clonotype was obtained from a man aged 18 to 35 in good health. The sequencing input was naive CD4+ T cells sorted from blood. Specified subset: CD45RA+ positively selected. The chain uses TRBV7-8 and TRBJ2-7; D is possibly TRBD1 (5 bases). This CDR3 reads CASSSDPYRYSYEQYF. The CDR3 nucleotides are TGTGCCAGCAGCTCGGACCCCTACAGGTACTCCTACGAGCAGTACTTC. Filled out from reference TRBV7-8 and TRBJ2-7, the complete variable domain reads GAGVSQSPRYKVAKRGQDVALRCDPISGHVSLFWYQQALGQGPEFLTYFQNEAQLDKSGLPSDRFFAERPEGSVSTLKIQRTQQEDSAVYLCASSSDPYRYSYEQYFGPGTRLTVT.